Reported below is one T cell receptor beta chain. Its antigen is unidentified. This entry is derived from a study of monozygotic twins with inflammatory bowel disease. Study conclusions and caveats: Versus healthy twins, IBD patients showed fewer clonotypes shared with others, especially with disease activity. Healthy co-twins, by inverse Simpson, had higher TCRbeta diversity than their siblings with IBD.

During cDNA synthesis, UMIs that each contained a 6-nucleotide sample barcode were added by means of template switching. TCRdb reprocessed the 5' RACE reads; each CDR3 protein has one entry and no DNA is given. There are around 380,000 distinct CDR3 sequences in the sample, with 2.4% held by the top ten. CDR1 is SGHTA and CDR2 is FQGNSA in the germline V gene. The CDR3 spans 15 residues. The sequence came from a human donor with ulcerative colitis or Crohn's disease, or a healthy co-twin of an affected twin (not recorded which). V and J are TRBV7-2 and TRBJ1-3. Specimen: blood. Here the CDR3 reads CASSPLAYSGNTIYF.